Sequencing of this T cell receptor (beta chain) was carried out in a study of T cells in lung cancer brain metastases. On the study more broadly: About 85% of the roughly 20 patients had smoked, with a median of about 38 pack-years. Between primary and metastasis resection, about 90% of the 20 patients were untreated.

Broader study findings: Most clones were lesion-specific, with limited overlap between paired lesions (Morisita roughly 0.2).

Marked H&E slides guided macrodissection of tumor areas from about 5 unstained, deparaffinized about 9.8 um sections. On this clone itself: Antigen specificity is unknown.

Method: immunoSEQ multiplex PCR; TCRdb's copy keeps in-frame clones and lacks some. The sample has almost 5,500 clones; 88% are singletons. The V gene lost 4 bases and the J gene lost 6 bases, with 11 bases spanning the gap. CDR1 is MRHNA and CDR2 is SNTAGT in the germline V gene. The CDR3 is 13 residues long. The receptor comes from an older man with non-small cell lung cancer. Sequencing used tumor tissue from the primary lung tumor. This chain joins TRBV6-4 and TRBJ2-3; D gene unclear. CDR3 amino acids: CASSAAAGDTQYF. The DNA for the CDR3 is TGTGCCAGCAGTGCGGCAGCCGGTGATACGCAGTATTTT.